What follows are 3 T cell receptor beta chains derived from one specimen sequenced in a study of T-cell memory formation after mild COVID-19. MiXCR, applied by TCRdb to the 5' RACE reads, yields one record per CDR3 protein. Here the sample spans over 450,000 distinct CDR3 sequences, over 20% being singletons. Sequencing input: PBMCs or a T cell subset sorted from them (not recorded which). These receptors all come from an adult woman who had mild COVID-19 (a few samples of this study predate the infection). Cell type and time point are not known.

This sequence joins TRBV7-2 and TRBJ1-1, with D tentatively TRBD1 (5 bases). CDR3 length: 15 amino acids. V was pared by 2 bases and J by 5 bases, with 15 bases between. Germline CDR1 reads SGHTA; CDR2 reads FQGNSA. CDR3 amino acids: CASSLNPGMRTEAFF. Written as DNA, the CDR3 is TGTGCCAGCAGCTTAAATCCAGGGATGAGAACTGAAGCTTTCTTT.

CDR3 DNA sequence: TGTGCCAGCAGCCTCTCTTGGGGCTCCTCTGGGGCCAACGTCCTGACTTTC. Translation: CASSLSWGSSGANVLTF. This chain joins TRBV12-3 or TRBV12-4 and TRBJ2-6; perhaps TRBD1 as D (5 bases). The CDR3 covers 17 residues. The ends were cut back, 6 bases at V and 0 bases at J, with 15 bases in the middle.

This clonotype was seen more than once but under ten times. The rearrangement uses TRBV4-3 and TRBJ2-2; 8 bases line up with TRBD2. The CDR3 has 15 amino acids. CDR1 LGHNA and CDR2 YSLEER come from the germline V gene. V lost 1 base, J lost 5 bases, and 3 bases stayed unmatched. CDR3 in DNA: TGCGCCAGCAGCCAAGTCGGGACTAGAACCGGGGAGCTGTTTTTT. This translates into CASSQVGTRTGELFF.